The clone carrying this T cell receptor beta chain was recorded at least ten times. The target antigen is unknown. Making the TCR beta libraries involved quantitative 5'-RACE with molecular barcodes. TCRdb reprocessed the 5' RACE reads with MiXCR, giving one entry per CDR3 protein. The sample gives 150,000 to 200,000 distinct CDR3 sequences, under 15% of which show up once; 11% is in the top ten. These data come from a study of CD8 T cells in ankylosing spondylitis. The CDR3 contains 15 residues. Trimming shortened V by 5 bases and J by 0 bases, and 13 bases separated the two germline ends. The study's findings and limits: The study identified a TCR beta motif of 7 or 8 highly homologous variants that appeared characteristic of ankylosing spondylitis blood. In reactive arthritis synovial fluid and blood, some motif variants had been reported before.

The receptor comes from a female donor with ankylosing spondylitis or in good health (not recorded which). This rearrangement joins TRBV12-3 or TRBV12-4 to TRBJ1-1; tentatively, D is TRBD1 (5 bases). Source material: blood, either unsorted or a sorted T cell fraction (not recorded which). The CDR3 reads CASSPTGTVNTEAFF. For the CDR3, the DNA is TGTGCCAGCAGTCCTACCGGGACCGTGAACACTGAAGCTTTCTTT.